A single sample is the source of the 19 T cell receptor beta chains below, sequenced in a study of cytomegalovirus exposure and HLA in healthy donors (dated by TCRdb to the late 2010s). Receptor amplification or capture employed the immunoSEQ multiplex PCR assay. A mixture of 60 forward primers for TCR Vbeta segments and 13 reverse primers for TCR Jbeta segments was used in the multiplex PCR. What TCRdb holds here is the immuneACCESS table cut down to in-frame rearrangements. Part of the clones is not present; checked against another copy, under half of the missing clones reflect an unresolved V gene, and the others are unexplained. The sample table shows some 120,000 clones, and about 59% are seen once. Clones ranked in the top ten supply 9.5% of the sample. Sequencing input: PBMCs. Receptors originate from a woman between 35 and 50 years old in good health and CMV-seropositive.

V and J are TRBV28 and TRBJ1-5, with TRBD1 matching over 10 bases. The CDR3 runs 15 residues. The germline CDR1 and CDR2 sequences are MDHEN and SYDVKM. V shed 8 bases, J shed 2 bases, and the junction held 6 bases outside the gene matches. CDR3 nucleotide sequence: TGTGCCAGCGAAGACAGGGGGCTAGGCAATCAGCCCCAGCATTTT. Protein sequence: CASEDRGLGNQPQHF.

This clone was counted a few times. The chain couples TRBV12-5 to TRBJ2-5; 12 bases match TRBD1. This CDR3 comprises 18 residues. Germline values: CDR1 LGHNT, CDR2 FRNRAP. V lost 6 bases and J lost 5; bases outside the gene matches: 16. The CDR3 DNA sequence: TGTGCTAGTGGCACCCTCTACGACCGGGACAGGGGGCCGGAGACCCAGTACTTC. It encodes CASGTLYDRDRGPETQYF.

The chain joins TRBV19 to TRBJ2-1, with 13 bases aligning to TRBD2. The CDR3 extends over 15 amino acids. Trimming took 3 bases from V and 7 from J; bases not matched to a gene: 3. Germline-derived CDR1 and CDR2 are LNHDA and SQIVND (reference sequence). This CDR3 is CASSMGLAGFNEQFF. The DNA of the CDR3 is TGTGCCAGTAGTATGGGACTAGCGGGGTTTAATGAGCAGTTCTTC.

The chain joins TRBV6-7 to TRBJ2-4, with a weak D call TRBD2 (6 bases). TRBV6-7 is designated an ORF whose function remains uncertain. The V and J ends lost 6 bases and 1 base respectively, with 19 bases between them. This CDR3 is built from 17 residues. CDR3 residues: CASREGRWGSAKNIQYF. Here the CDR3 DNA reads TGTGCCAGCAGGGAGGGACGATGGGGTTCGGCCAAAAACATTCAGTACTTC.

This clone has a single count. The CDR3 DNA sequence: TGCAGCGGTAGAGATTCTAGCACAGATACGCAGTATTTT. This translates into CSGRDSSTDTQYF. The gene calls are TRBV29-1 and TRBJ2-3; no definite D call. The CDR3 runs 13 residues. The V gene's germline CDR1 is SQVTM and CDR2 ANQGSEA. V was clipped by 7 bases and J by 0 bases, with 11 bases between them.

The genes are TRBV4-1 and TRBJ2-3; D possibly corresponds to TRBD1 (6 bases). Germline V gene lookup returns CDR1 MGHRA and CDR2 YSYEKL. The CDR3 is made up of 14 amino acids. V was cut by 6 bases and J by 4 bases, with 14 bases left in between. CDR3 sequence reads: CASRPSTGSDTQYF. The CDR3 bases are TGCGCCAGCAGGCCCTCTACAGGGTCAGATACGCAGTATTTT.

A few counts support this clone. Compared with germline, one end of the junction differs, possibly owing to a read error. The genes are TRBV5-8 and TRBJ2-5, with 9 bases that match TRBD1. CDR1 is SGHTS and CDR2 is YDEGEE in the germline V gene. The CDR3 has 15 amino acids. CDR3 nucleotides: TGTGCCAGCAACTTGGTAACAGGGGGCGAGGAGACCCAGTACTTC. Translating it yields CASNLVTGGEETQYF.

The rearrangement uses TRBV5-6 and TRBJ2-1, with 8 bases identical to TRBD1. CDR1 is SGHDT and CDR2 is YYEEEE in the germline V gene. The CDR3 contains 14 residues. The trim removed 7 bases at V and 8 bases at J, leaving 11 bases unmatched. DNA for the CDR3: TGTGCCAGCCCCAGGGGGCCTGTGATCCATGAGCAGTTCTTC. Translation gives CASPRGPVIHEQFF.

CDR3 region: CASSLQGDTEAFF. The CDR3 DNA reads TGTGCCAGCAGCTTACAGGGGGATACTGAAGCTTTCTTT. The J gene is TRBJ1-1, the V gene TRBV11-1, with 7 bases identical to TRBD1. Germline trimming cut 2 bases from V and 5 bases from J; bases unmatched to any gene: 2. In germline, CDR1 is SGHAT, CDR2 FQDESV (reference sequence). This CDR3 is 13 amino acids long.

The rearrangement uses TRBV2 and TRBJ1-1; D is ambiguous. Germline CDR1 is SNHLY and CDR2 is FYNNEI. V was pared by 8 bases and J by 0 bases, with 13 bases between. The CDR3 covers 14 residues. CDR3 bases: TGTGCCAGCTTCCGGGGAAACATGAACACTGAAGCTTTCTTT. It yields the protein CASFRGNMNTEAFF. Full variable domain (outside the CDR3, taken from reference TRBV2 and TRBJ1-1): EPEVTQTPSHQVTQMGQEVILRCVPISNHLYFYWYRQILGQKVEFLVSFYNNEISEKSEIFDDQFSVERPDGSNFTLKIRSTKLEDSAMYFCASFRGNMNTEAFFGQGTRLTVV.

The table lists this clone with a few counts. The chain recombines TRBV6-5 with TRBJ1-1, with D unclear. CDR1 and CDR2 (germline): MNHEY, SVGAGI. Trimming cost V 4 bases and J 1 base, with 10 bases left between them. The CDR3 extends over 14 amino acids. CDR3 protein: CASSSHAPNTEAFF. The CDR3 DNA is TGTGCCAGCAGTTCACACGCCCCGAACACTGAAGCTTTCTTT.

The genes are TRBV4-3 and TRBJ1-1; 10 bases are a match to TRBD1. The germline gives CDR1 LGHNA, CDR2 YSLEER. V shed 4 bases, J shed 1 base, and the junction held 3 bases outside the gene matches. The CDR3 is 15 residues long. The CDR3 region has the DNA TGCGCCAGCAGCCCGGGACAGGGGACGAACACTGAAGCTTTCTTT. Its protein product is CASSPGQGTNTEAFF.

The chain employs TRBV2 and TRBJ1-2; D unclear. This CDR3 comprises 14 residues. CDR1 and CDR2 from the germline V gene are SNHLY and FYNNEI. V was clipped by 3 bases and J by 1 base, with 9 bases between them. CDR3 amino acids: CASSDLALNYGYTF. The CDR3 DNA reads as TGTGCCAGCAGTGATTTGGCCCTTAACTATGGCTACACCTTC.

The genes are TRBV4-3 and TRBJ2-5, with D tentatively TRBD1 (6 bases). Trimming removed 4 bases from V and 7 bases from J, with 19 bases in between. The germline V gene has CDR1 LGHNA and CDR2 YSLEER. The CDR3 length is 15 residues. The CDR3 nucleotides read TGCGCCAGCAGCCCTTCTACAGGGATCCTCGGGACCCAGTACTTC. Amino acid sequence: CASSPSTGILGTQYF.

V usage is TRBV5-1 and J usage is TRBJ1-2, with D tentatively TRBD1 (5 bases). From germline, CDR1 is SGHRS and CDR2 YFSETQ. V gave up 0 bases and J gave up 4 bases, with 10 bases separating them. The CDR3 has 14 amino acids. CDR3 in DNA: TGCGCCAGCAGCTTGGTAGGCGGGACCTATGGCTACACCTTC. Protein product: CASSLVGGTYGYTF.

This clone has just one count. An end of the junction does not agree with germline; a read error may underlie this. Additional DNA sequences in this sample encode the identical CDR3. The chain links TRBV6-4 to TRBJ2-1; TRBD2 aligns across 9 bases. This CDR3 region has 14 residues. Per germline, CDR1 MRHNA and CDR2 SNTAGT. The CDR3 spells CASSNSGGYNEQFF. CDR3 DNA sequence: TGTGCCAGCAGTAATAGCGGGGGCTACAACGAGCAGTTCTTC.

This rearrangement joins TRBV5-1 to TRBJ2-3, with TRBD1 matching over 12 bases. CDR3 length: 19 amino acids. The trim removed 6 bases at V and 7 bases at J, leaving 21 bases unmatched. Germline-derived CDR1 and CDR2 are SGHRS and YFSETQ. As DNA, the CDR3 is TGCGCCAGCATGAACGACCGGGACAGGGGGCGTTGGGGCAGGAATACGCAGTATTTT. Translated: CASMNDRDRGRWGRNTQYF.

The chain carries TRBV6-6 and TRBJ1-2; D remains ambiguous. The CDR3 is 13 amino acids. V was clipped by 11 bases and J by 8 bases, with 21 bases between them. Germline V gene sequence: CDR1 MNHNY, CDR2 SVGAGI (reference sequence). The CDR3 nucleotides read TGTGCCGCCTCTCAGGCCGGGTCGGGAGGCTACACCTTC. Translating gives CAASQAGSGGYTF.

The chain uses TRBV19 and TRBJ2-4; 15 positions agree with TRBD2. In germline, CDR1 is LNHDA, CDR2 SQIVND (reference sequence). This CDR3 comprises 15 residues. Germline trimming cut 10 bases from V and 8 bases from J; bases unmatched to any gene: 9. The CDR3 is CATGGLAGGRDIQYF. As DNA, the CDR3 is TGTGCCACAGGCGGACTAGCGGGGGGGCGGGACATTCAGTACTTC.